This T cell receptor beta chain was captured by sequencing in a study of tumor-infiltrating lymphocytes in primary liver carcinoma. Germline DNA was also extracted, and blood RNA derived from unsorted whole blood. With 500 to 650 ng total RNA as template and a constant-region primer, TCR beta cDNA was made. Construction of TCR beta libraries relied on three successive nested multiplex PCR rounds employing slightly modified ARM-PCR. For around 11 cycles apiece, the opening two PCR rounds ran with TRBV1-TRBV30 forward primers and a C-beta reverse primer. TCRdb independently ran MiXCR on the multiplex PCR reads; one entry per CDR3 protein. The sample lists about 200,000 distinct CDR3 sequences, less than 75% occurring once. V lost 2 bases, J lost 2 bases, and 9 bases lay in between. The germline CDR1 and CDR2 sequences are GTSNPN and SVGIG (reference sequence). CDR3 length: 13 residues.

This chain links TRBV30 with TRBJ1-1; D gene uncertain. This clonotype was sampled from a woman aged 55-70 years with primary liver carcinoma and hepatitis B virus infection. Sequenced input: peripheral blood. The CDR3 reads CAWSISENTEAFF. CDR3 in DNA: TGTGCCTGGAGTATATCCGAAAACACTGAAGCTTTCTTT. Drawing the rest from reference TRBV30 and TRBJ1-1, the complete variable domain is SQTIHQWPATLVQPVGSPLSLECTVEGTSNPNLYWYRQAAGRGLQLLFYSVGIGQISSEVPQNLSASRPQDRQFILSSKKLLLSDSGFYLCAWSISENTEAFFGQGTRLTVV.